The source of this T cell receptor beta chain is a study of CD8+ T cells in alopecia areata. At the level of the study: Patients in the treated group were given tofacitinib by mouth, 5 to 10 mg twice a day. Findings and limits, study-wide: More clonal than normal scalp was lesional scalp, particularly alopecia totalis/universalis. Mouse data revealed clearer TCR sharing than patient data did, a gap possibly tied to HLA.

RNA, once extracted, was reverse transcribed into cDNA for use as the sequencing template. The protocol was immunoSEQ multiplex PCR, while the TCRdb copy is restricted to in-frame clones and leaves out a portion. The sample holds 13,000 or so clones; 56% are singletons and the top ten take under 15%. In germline, CDR1 is MDHEN, CDR2 SYDVKM. This CDR3 comprises 13 residues. V was trimmed by 5 bases and J by 1 base, leaving 8 bases between them. Collected material from alopecia areata patients comprised lesional scalp punch biopsies and peripheral blood. Points on this clone: Its antigen is not known.

The receptor was isolated from a human donor with alopecia areata. This chain uses TRBV28 with TRBJ2-5; D uncertain. Material: skin. CDR3 loop: CASSVPSQETQYF. In DNA form, the CDR3 reads TGTGCCAGCAGTGTACCTAGCCAAGAGACCCAGTACTTC.